These 18 T cell receptor beta chains were all obtained from the same sample, sequenced in a study of CD8+CD57+ T cells in acquired aplastic anemia. Patients picked for sequencing had shown CD8+CD57+ cell expansion detected by flow cytometry. Genomic DNA provided the template from which TCR beta VDJ and CDR3 profiles were obtained. MiXCR, applied by TCRdb to the reads, yields one record per CDR3 protein. Among roughly 240,000 distinct CDR3 sequences listed, around half were seen once. Sequenced: sorted CD4+, CD8+, or CD8+CD57+ T cells (not recorded which) from PBMCs. Receptor source: a human donor with aplastic anemia.

The V call is TRBV12-3 or TRBV12-4, the J call TRBJ2-7, with TRBD1 identical over 9 bases. The ends lost 4 bases at V and 6 bases at J; junction bases unmatched: 10. This CDR3 has 15 residues. The CDR3 loop reads CASSSLGTGLGEQYF. DNA of the CDR3: TGTGCCAGCAGTTCTTTAGGGACAGGGCTAGGCGAGCAGTACTTC.

The genes are TRBV15 and TRBJ2-3; 9 bases line up with TRBD1. The CDR3 is 14 amino acids. V shed 5 bases, J shed 6 bases, and the junction held 6 bases outside the gene matches. The germline V gene has CDR1 LNHNV and CDR2 YYDKDF (reference sequence). CDR3 sequence reads: CATSSRDRADTQYF. The CDR3 DNA follows: TGTGCCACCAGCTCCCGGGACAGGGCCGATACGCAGTATTTT.

This clonotype was counted ten times or more. The gene calls are TRBV19 and TRBJ2-7; D is perhaps TRBD1 or TRBD2 (7 bases each). The V end was cut by 2 bases, the J end by 6 bases, with 11 bases between. Germline V lookup: CDR1 LNHDA, CDR2 SQIVND (reference sequence). This CDR3 spans 13 amino acids. CDR3 bases: TGTGCCAGTAGTATAAGCAGGGGGGGCGAGCAGTACTTC. It translates to CASSISRGGEQYF.

This clonotype was counted ten times or more. The chain recombines TRBV19 with TRBJ1-2; 12 positions agree with TRBD1. In germline, CDR1 is LNHDA, CDR2 SQIVND (reference sequence). Unmatched junction bases numbered 13, after V lost 3 bases and J lost 2 bases. The CDR3 runs 19 residues. The CDR3 bases are TGTGCCAGTAGTATTTCTTACGACTCGGGACAGGGGGCAAACTATGGCTACACCTTC. Amino acid sequence: CASSISYDSGQGANYGYTF.

The chain couples TRBV4-3 to TRBJ1-6, with 7 bases lining up with TRBD1. Germline CDR1 and CDR2: LGHNA and YSLEER. Trimming removed 1 base from V and 7 bases from J; junction bases left unmatched: 4. The CDR3 is 15 residues long. The CDR3 reads CASSQAGTVNSPLHF. The CDR3 nucleotides read TGCGCCAGCAGCCAAGCCGGGACAGTGAATTCACCCCTCCACTTT.

A single count supports this clonotype. CDR3 protein: CASSGQGVGEQYF. CDR3 bases: TGTGCCAGTAGTGGACAGGGGGTGGGGGAGCAGTACTTC. The J gene is TRBJ2-7, the V gene TRBV19, with 10 bases lining up with TRBD1. The CDR3 sequence is 13 residues long. Germline CDR1 LNHDA, CDR2 SQIVND (reference sequence). After removal of 5 bases from V and 7 bases from J, the junction contained 5 bases not matched to a gene.

The CDR3 nucleotides are TGTGCCAGCAGTGGGACAGGGACGGTGAACGAGCAGTACTTC. Amino acid sequence: CASSGTGTVNEQYF. The chain couples TRBV25-1 to TRBJ2-7; 8 bases fit TRBD1. The V segment lost 4 bases and the J segment 5 bases; nucleotides outside the gene matches: 7. Germline assignment: CDR1 MGHDK and CDR2 SYGVNS. This CDR3 region has 14 residues.

This clonotype has ten or more counts. The J gene is TRBJ1-1, the V gene TRBV7-9, with D maybe TRBD1 (5 bases). This CDR3 is built from 14 residues. Germline CDR1 and CDR2: SEHNR and FQNEAQ (reference sequence). Trimming shortened V by 5 bases and J by 5 bases, and 15 bases separated the two germline ends. The chain's CDR3 is CASSEGTIGTEAFF. CDR3 nucleotides: TGTGCCAGCAGCGAAGGGACGATAGGGACTGAAGCTTTCTTT.

This clonotype was observed a handful of times. J is TRBJ2-6 and V is TRBV15, with D tentatively TRBD1 (5 bases). Per germline, CDR1 LNHNV and CDR2 YYDKDF (reference sequence). The CDR3 consists of 14 residues. V was shortened by 1 base and J by 6 bases, with 7 bases between the two germline ends. The DNA for the CDR3 is TGTGCCACCAGCAGAGGGGGCGAGGCCAACGTCCTGACTTTC. Translation: CATSRGGEANVLTF.

V gene TRBV27 combines with J gene TRBJ1-2; D not certain. This CDR3 is built from 12 residues. The V and J ends lost 6 bases and 7 bases respectively, with 12 bases between them. Germline V lookup: CDR1 MNHEY, CDR2 SMNVEV (reference sequence). The CDR3 nucleotides read TGTGCCAGCAGAAGGACGGTGGGTGGCTACACCTTC. It yields the protein CASRRTVGGYTF.

This clonotype has only one observation. The chain carries TRBV7-8 and TRBJ1-2, with D possibly matching TRBD1 (6 bases). V was pared by 5 bases and J by 7 bases, with 17 bases between. Germline-derived CDR1 and CDR2 are SGHVS and FQNEAQ. This CDR3 contains 14 residues. As DNA, the CDR3 is TGTGCCAGCAGCCATCCTGGCGGGGGGCTTGGCTACACCTTC. Translation: CASSHPGGGLGYTF.

In this sample, this clonotype turned up many times. The chain uses TRBV4-1 and TRBJ2-5; a weak D match, TRBD2 (7 bases). The CDR3 runs 15 residues. Germline V gives CDR1 MGHRA, CDR2 YSYEKL. Trimming took off 0 bases at V and 5 bases at J, with 13 bases between the two ends. CDR3 in DNA: TGCGCCAGCAGCCAAGATCCGGGGGGCGTGGAGACCCAGTACTTC. Protein: CASSQDPGGVETQYF.

A word on this clonotype: This CDR3 is missing its conserved last phenylalanine or tryptophan, likely due to a read error. The V gene is TRBV7-2, the J gene TRBJ2-7; D gene ambiguous. V lost 9 bases, J lost 3 bases, and 15 bases lay in between. Germline lookup yields CDR1 SGHTA and CDR2 FQGNSA. The CDR3 extends over 13 amino acids. CDR3 coding DNA: TGTGCCAGTAGTCGGCAGGTGAACTACGAGCAGTACCTC. It yields the protein CASSRQVNYEQYL.

V usage is TRBV7-9 and J usage is TRBJ1-2, with 9 bases that match TRBD1. The junction had 15 bases not matched to a gene; V was cut back by 6 bases and J by 4 bases. CDR3 size: 17 residues. Germline V lookup: CDR1 SEHNR, CDR2 FQNEAQ (reference sequence). In DNA form, the CDR3 reads TGTGCCAGCAGTTCCCCGGGACAGGGACCTGGAGGCTATGGCTACACCTTC. Residues: CASSSPGQGPGGYGYTF.

The V gene is TRBV7-2, the J gene TRBJ1-2; no firm D call. CDR3 length equals 12 residues. The V gene's germline CDR1 is SGHTA and CDR2 FQGNSA. V was cut by 4 bases and J by 7 bases, with 10 bases left in between. The CDR3 DNA follows: TGTGCCAGCAGCTGGTCCGATCTTGGCTACACCTTC. It codes for CASSWSDLGYTF. Complete variable domain (other parts from reference TRBV7-2 and TRBJ1-2): GAGVSQSPSNKVTEKGKDVELRCDPISGHTALYWYRQSLGQGLEFLIYFQGNSAPDKSGLPSDRFSAERTGGSVSTLTIQRTQQEDSAVYLCASSWSDLGYTFGSGTRLTVV.

The rearrangement joins TRBV20-1 to TRBJ2-7; no clear D gene. The CDR3 covers 11 residues. Germline assignment: CDR1 DFQATT and CDR2 SNEGSKA (reference sequence). V lost 3 bases, J lost 3 bases, and 6 bases lay in between. This chain's CDR3 is CSASTSYEQYF. The CDR3, as DNA: TGCAGTGCTAGTACGAGCTACGAGCAGTACTTC.

The V call is TRBV20-1, the J call TRBJ1-6, with D unclear. V lost 3 bases, J lost 7 bases, and 7 bases lay in between. Germline CDR1 is DFQATT and CDR2 is SNEGSKA (reference sequence). CDR3 length: 12 amino acids. The CDR3 here is CSASLANSPLHF. The CDR3 region has the DNA TGCAGTGCTAGTCTCGCGAATTCACCCCTCCACTTT.

This chain joins TRBV10-3 and TRBJ1-1; no clear D gene. The germline V gene encodes CDR1 ENHRY and CDR2 SYGVKD. Trimming pared 2 bases from V and 2 bases from J, leaving 3 bases between. There are 12 residues in the CDR3. This CDR3 is CAISEANTEAFF. CDR3 coding DNA: TGTGCCATCAGTGAGGCTAACACTGAAGCTTTCTTT.